This T cell receptor (beta chain) originates from a study of T cell repertoires in cytomegalovirus infection. Trimming took off 3 bases at V and 4 bases at J, with 7 bases between the two ends. There are 13 residues in the CDR3. This clonotype was seen a few times. Its antigen is currently unknown. MiXCR, applied by TCRdb to the reads, yields one record per CDR3 protein. The data hold about 700,000 distinct CDR3 sequences, with around 30% observed a single time. The sequencing used cultured PBMCs, collected from culture after CMV antigen stimulation. The clonotype was recovered from a human donor in good health (CMV status not recorded). Some clones in this sample may be carry-over from other donors' samples. The chain is built from TRBV12-3 or TRBV12-4 and TRBJ1-5; D not resolved. CDR3 sequence (DNA): TGTGCCAGCAGTTTCGCGGGAAATCAGCCCCAGCATTTT. Its translation: CASSFAGNQPQHF.